These 8 T cell receptor beta chains were sequenced from one sample in a study of Ad26.COV2.S vaccination and SARS-CoV-2 variants (dated by TCRdb to the early 2020s). What this sample's treatment or condition label stands for: roughly 18 received Ad26.COV2.S at low or high dose, single or two shots; about 5 received placebo; per-sample allocation not given. For vaccine and placebo recipients, the sequenced repertoires came from samples collected on day 63 after the first injection. The protocol used for the library was the immunoSEQ multiplex PCR assay. Entries here come from immuneACCESS through TCRdb and include only in-frame sequences with V and J called. Some clones fail to appear in such tables; in the studies checked, an unresolved V gene covers under half of the shortfall, and the cause of the remainder is unknown. The sample data list about 440,000 clones, and about nine tenths of these were observed just once. Jointly, the top ten make up roughly 4% of the sample.

The material sequenced was peripheral blood, taken in a trial of Ad26.COV2.S vaccine versus placebo. These receptors originate from a person between 18 and 65 years old who received the Ad26.COV2.S COVID-19 vaccine or a placebo.

V is TRBV30 and J is TRBJ1-4; TRBD1 agrees at 7 bases. J gave up 4 bases and V 3 bases, and 2 bases lay outside the gene matches. The CDR3 has 13 residues. Germline V gives CDR1 GTSNPN, CDR2 SVGIG (reference sequence). The CDR3 loop reads CAWRTGCNEKLFF. The CDR3 DNA follows: TGTGCCTGGAGGACAGGGTGTAATGAAAAACTGTTTTTT. Full variable domain (missing parts from reference TRBV30 and TRBJ1-4): SQTIHQWPATLVQPVGSPLSLECTVEGTSNPNLYWYRQAAGRGLQLLFYSVGIGQISSEVPQNLSASRPQDRQFILSSKKLLLSDSGFYLCAWRTGCNEKLFFGSGTQLSVL.

This chain joins TRBV6-5 and TRBJ2-7; D is ambiguous. Germline values: CDR1 MNHEY, CDR2 SVGAGI. V was trimmed by 6 bases and J by 3 bases, leaving 18 bases between them. The CDR3 loop spans 15 amino acids. The CDR3: CASRRGKDGFYEQYF. In DNA form, the CDR3 reads TGTGCCAGCAGACGCGGTAAGGACGGGTTCTACGAGCAGTACTTC.

This chain joins TRBV28 and TRBJ2-1; D possibly corresponds to TRBD1 (6 bases). The CDR3 is 15 amino acids. Between the trimmed V and J ends, which lost 5 bases and 9 bases, there was a span of 20 bases. Germline lookup yields CDR1 MDHEN and CDR2 SYDVKM. The CDR3 DNA reads TGTGCCAGCAGTCCACGGAGAATAACAGGGAGTGAGCAGTTCTTC. Amino acid sequence: CASSPRRITGSEQFF.

The chain joins TRBV30 to TRBJ2-5, with a tentative D call TRBD1 (5 bases). Trimming pared 0 bases from V and 4 bases from J, leaving 15 bases between. Germline CDR1 GTSNPN, CDR2 SVGIG (reference sequence). The CDR3 length is 15 residues. CDR3 protein: CAWSVQAGLRETQYF. The CDR3 DNA reads TGTGCCTGGAGTGTACAGGCAGGGTTAAGAGAGACCCAGTACTTC.

The chain has TRBV4-3 and TRBJ2-3, with D unresolved. Germline values: CDR1 LGHNA, CDR2 YSLEER. Deletions cut 1 base from V and 1 base from J, with 12 bases between. The CDR3 extends over 16 amino acids. CDR3 bases: TGCGCCAGCAGCCAAGGCGCCACGTCGGGCACAGATACGCAGTATTTT. It specifies CASSQGATSGTDTQYF.

The chain carries TRBV18 and TRBJ2-2; 8 bases match TRBD2. The CDR3 has 16 residues. CDR1 and CDR2 from the germline V gene are KGHSH and LQKENI. V lost 8 bases, J lost 5 bases, and 13 bases stayed unmatched. The CDR3 sequence: CASHKILASGTGELFF. The CDR3 DNA reads as TGTGCCAGCCACAAAATCCTGGCTAGCGGGACCGGGGAGCTGTTTTTT.

V usage is TRBV6-5 and J usage is TRBJ1-5; D not resolved. Per the germline V gene, CDR1 is MNHEY and CDR2 is SVGAGI. V was clipped by 8 bases and J by 0 bases, with 8 bases between them. This CDR3 spans 13 amino acids. The CDR3 region is CASGENSNQPQHF. In DNA form, the CDR3 reads TGTGCCAGCGGCGAAAATAGCAATCAGCCCCAGCATTTT.

The chain combines TRBV14 with TRBJ2-7; 8 positions match TRBD1. V lost 0 bases, J lost 7 bases, and 8 bases stayed unmatched. The CDR3 has 15 amino acids. CDR1 SGHDN and CDR2 FVKESK come from the germline V gene. This CDR3 is CASSQETGVKREQYF. The CDR3 DNA follows: TGTGCCAGCAGCCAAGAGACAGGGGTGAAAAGAGAGCAGTACTTC.